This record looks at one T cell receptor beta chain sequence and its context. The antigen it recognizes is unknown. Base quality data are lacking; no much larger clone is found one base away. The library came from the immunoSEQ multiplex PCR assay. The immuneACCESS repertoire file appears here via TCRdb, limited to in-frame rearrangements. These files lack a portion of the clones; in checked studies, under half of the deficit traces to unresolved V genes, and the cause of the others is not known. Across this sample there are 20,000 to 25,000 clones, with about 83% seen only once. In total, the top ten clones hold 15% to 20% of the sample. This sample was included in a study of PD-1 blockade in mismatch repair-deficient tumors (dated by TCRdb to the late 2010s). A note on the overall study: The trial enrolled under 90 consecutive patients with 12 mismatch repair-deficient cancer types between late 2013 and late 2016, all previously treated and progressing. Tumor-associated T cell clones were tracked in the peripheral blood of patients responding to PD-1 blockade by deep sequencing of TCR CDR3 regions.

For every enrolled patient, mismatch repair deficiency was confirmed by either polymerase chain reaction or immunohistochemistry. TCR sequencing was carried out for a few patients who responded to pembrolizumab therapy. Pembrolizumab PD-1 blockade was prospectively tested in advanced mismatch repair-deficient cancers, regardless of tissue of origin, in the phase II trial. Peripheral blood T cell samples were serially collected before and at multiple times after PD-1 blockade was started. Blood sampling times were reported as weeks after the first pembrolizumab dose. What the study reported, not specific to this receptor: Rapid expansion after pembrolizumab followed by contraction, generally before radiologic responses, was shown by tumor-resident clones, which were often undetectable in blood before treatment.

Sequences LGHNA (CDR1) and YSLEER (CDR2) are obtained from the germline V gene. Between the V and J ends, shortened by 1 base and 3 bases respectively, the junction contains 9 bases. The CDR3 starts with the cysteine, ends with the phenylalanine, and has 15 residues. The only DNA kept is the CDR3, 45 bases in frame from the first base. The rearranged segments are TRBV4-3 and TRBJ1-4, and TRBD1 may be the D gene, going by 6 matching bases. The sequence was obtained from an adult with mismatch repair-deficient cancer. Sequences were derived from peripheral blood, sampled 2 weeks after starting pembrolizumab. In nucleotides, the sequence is TGCGCCAGCAGCCAAGGAAACAGGGCTAATGAAAAACTGTTTTTT. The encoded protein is CASSQGNRANEKLFF.